Given below is one T cell receptor beta chain in context. The data originate from a study of blood T cell repertoires in COVID-19. In the study's own analysis: Estimates of nucleated cell counts were drawn from the amplification of reference gene primers. Only in-frame clones appear in the TCRdb table, and some are missing; sequencing was by immunoSEQ multiplex PCR. The V and J calls and clone size were taken over from that table, and D and trimming were inferred from the DNA. The sample lists 180,000 or so clones; roughly 90% were seen once. This clonotype was sampled from a human donor with acute COVID-19. The donor label of this sample is uncertain. Specimen: PBMCs or T cells enriched from blood (not recorded which).

CDR3 nucleotide sequence: TGCGCCAGCAGCCTTTACCAGGGTTCATCGGATGGCTACACCTTC. Residues: CASSLYQGSSDGYTF. The chain uses TRBV4-1 and TRBJ1-2, with a weak D call TRBD1 (5 bases). The ends were cut back, 4 bases at V and 6 bases at J, with 18 bases in the middle. CDR3 length: 15 amino acids. Per germline, CDR1 MGHRA and CDR2 YSYEKL.